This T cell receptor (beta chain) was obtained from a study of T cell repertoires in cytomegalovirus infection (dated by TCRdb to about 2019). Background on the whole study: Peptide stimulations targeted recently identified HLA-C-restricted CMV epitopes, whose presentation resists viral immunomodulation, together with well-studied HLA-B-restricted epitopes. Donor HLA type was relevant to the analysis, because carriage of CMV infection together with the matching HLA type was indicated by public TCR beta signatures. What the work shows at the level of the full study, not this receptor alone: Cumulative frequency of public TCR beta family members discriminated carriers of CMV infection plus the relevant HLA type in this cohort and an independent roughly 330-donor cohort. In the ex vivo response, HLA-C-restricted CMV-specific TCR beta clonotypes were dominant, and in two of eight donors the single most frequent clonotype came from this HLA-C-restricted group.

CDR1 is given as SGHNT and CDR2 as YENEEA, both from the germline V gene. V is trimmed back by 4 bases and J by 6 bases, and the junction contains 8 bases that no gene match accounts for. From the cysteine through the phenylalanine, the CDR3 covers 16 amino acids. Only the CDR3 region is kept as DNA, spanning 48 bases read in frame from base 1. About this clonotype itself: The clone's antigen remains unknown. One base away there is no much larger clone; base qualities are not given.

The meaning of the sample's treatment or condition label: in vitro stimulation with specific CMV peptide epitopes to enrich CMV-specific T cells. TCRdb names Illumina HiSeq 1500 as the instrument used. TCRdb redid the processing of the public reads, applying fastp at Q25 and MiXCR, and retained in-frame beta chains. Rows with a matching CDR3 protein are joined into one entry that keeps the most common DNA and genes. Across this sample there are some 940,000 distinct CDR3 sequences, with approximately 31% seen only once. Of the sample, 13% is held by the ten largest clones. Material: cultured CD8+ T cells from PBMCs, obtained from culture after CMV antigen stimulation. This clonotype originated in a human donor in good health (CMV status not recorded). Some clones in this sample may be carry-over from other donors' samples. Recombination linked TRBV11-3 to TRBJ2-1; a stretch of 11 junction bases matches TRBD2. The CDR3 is CASSSIAGGQGNEQFF. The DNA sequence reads TGTGCCAGCAGCTCGATAGCGGGGGGGCAGGGCAATGAGCAGTTCTTC.